Below, 21 T cell receptor beta chains from the same sample are listed, as sequenced in a study of early T cells in non-severe SARS-CoV-2 infection. One entry per CDR3 protein, called by TCRdb with MiXCR from the 5' RACE reads. The sample consists of approximately 77,000 distinct CDR3 sequences, about 12% of them appearing once. The material was whole blood, obtained at baseline. The receptors originated from an adult who was a healthcare worker with PCR-confirmed SARS-CoV-2 infection or an uninfected control (not recorded which). The donor label of this sample is uncertain.

This clonotype occurred a few times. This sequence joins TRBV11-2 and TRBJ1-1, with D uncertain. The length of the CDR3 is 15 residues. Trimming removed 5 bases from V and 0 bases from J, with 13 bases in between. CDR1 SGHAT and CDR2 FQNNGV come from the germline V gene. CDR3 sequence (DNA): TGTGCCAGCAGCCCTAACAGACTTTTGAACACTGAAGCTTTCTTT. Translated, it gives CASSPNRLLNTEAFF.

This clonotype appeared many times. The chain couples TRBV29-1 to TRBJ2-1; D ambiguous. The germline V gene has CDR1 SQVTM and CDR2 ANQGSEA. Trimming took 5 bases from V and 4 from J, leaving 15 bases between them. CDR3 length: 14 residues. CDR3 coding DNA: TGCAGCGTTCTGAGAGGATCCTCGTACAATGAGCAGTTCTTC. It encodes CSVLRGSSYNEQFF.

The V and J genes are TRBV7-8 and TRBJ2-7; 8 bases are shared with TRBD2. Germline assignment: CDR1 SGHVS and CDR2 FQNEAQ. The CDR3 has 15 residues. V gave up 4 bases and J gave up 1 base; unmatched junction bases: 6. The CDR3 spells CASSSQRGLSYEQYF. The CDR3 DNA is TGTGCCAGCAGCTCCCAGCGGGGGTTATCCTACGAGCAGTACTTC. Full variable domain (outside the CDR3, taken from reference TRBV7-8 and TRBJ2-7): GAGVSQSPRYKVAKRGQDVALRCDPISGHVSLFWYQQALGQGPEFLTYFQNEAQLDKSGLPSDRFFAERPEGSVSTLKIQRTQQEDSAVYLCASSSQRGLSYEQYFGPGTRLTVT.

Of note for this clonotype: One end of the junction fails to match germline, which may point to a read error. The genes are TRBV4-3 and TRBJ2-3, with a possible D match to TRBD2 (5 bases). Looked up from germline, CDR1 is LGHNA and CDR2 is YSLEER. CDR3 length: 13 amino acids. The CDR3 here is CTSSQVEGHTQYF. DNA of the CDR3: TGCACCAGCAGCCAAGTTGAGGGCCATACGCAGTATTTT.

This clonotype was detected ten times or more. The chain employs TRBV9 and TRBJ1-6; maybe TRBD1 (5 bases). Germline CDR1 reads SGDLS; CDR2 reads YYNGEE. V lost 0 bases and J 0 bases, leaving 10 bases between the germline ends. The CDR3 loop spans 17 amino acids. CDR3 nucleotides: TGTGCCAGCAGCGTAGGTTGGGGGAGCTCCTATAATTCACCCCTCCACTTT. Protein sequence: CASSVGWGSSYNSPLHF.

This clonotype was counted a few times. The chain has TRBV29-1 and TRBJ1-1, with 7 bases that match TRBD1. The CDR3 sequence is 14 residues long. V was clipped by 7 bases and J by 1 base; unmatched bases: 9. The V gene's germline CDR1 is SQVTM and CDR2 ANQGSEA. CDR3 loop: CSGDPGQKNTEAFF. The CDR3 DNA reads as TGCAGCGGGGACCCGGGACAGAAGAACACTGAAGCTTTCTTT.

This clonotype was seen more than once but under ten times. The rearrangement uses TRBV12-5 and TRBJ1-2, with no clear D. V gave up 3 bases and J gave up 4 bases, with 9 bases separating them. The CDR3 covers 13 residues. CDR1 and CDR2 (germline): LGHNT, FRNRAP. The DNA of the CDR3 is TGTGCTAGTGGTTTAACGGCCCTCTATGGCTACACCTTC. Translated, it gives CASGLTALYGYTF. Drawing the rest from reference TRBV12-5 and TRBJ1-2, the complete variable domain is DARVTQTPRHKVTEMGQEVTMRCQPILGHNTVFWYRQTMMQGLELLAYFRNRAPLDDSGMPKDRFSAEMPDATLATLKIQPSEPRDSAVYFCASGLTALYGYTFGSGTRLTVV.

This clonotype was observed at least ten times. The gene calls are TRBV6-6 and TRBJ1-1; 11 positions agree with TRBD1. With V trimmed by 6 bases and J by 5 bases, 5 bases remained unmatched. This CDR3 contains 14 residues. Per germline, CDR1 MNHNY and CDR2 SVGAGI (reference sequence). The CDR3 spells CASRGTGGKTEAFF. Written as DNA, the CDR3 is TGTGCCAGCAGGGGGACAGGGGGAAAGACTGAAGCTTTCTTT.

V gene TRBV13 combines with J gene TRBJ2-3; TRBD2 is a possible D gene (7 bases). CDR3 length: 14 amino acids. The germline V and J ends were trimmed by 8 bases and 3 bases, with 15 bases remaining between them. Germline loops: CDR1 PRHDT, CDR2 FYEKMQ (reference sequence). CDR3 sequence: CASGGASITDTQYF. The CDR3 nucleotides are TGTGCCAGCGGGGGGGCCAGTATTACAGATACGCAGTATTTT.

The DNA for the CDR3 is TGTGCCAGCAGCGCCGGGAAAGGAGTTTCCCGCGAGCAGTACTTC. Its protein is CASSAGKGVSREQYF. J is TRBJ2-7 and V is TRBV28, with D possibly matching TRBD2 (5 bases). The CDR3 has 15 residues. Between the trimmed V and J ends, which lost 6 bases and 6 bases, there was a span of 21 bases. Germline-derived CDR1 and CDR2 are MDHEN and SYDVKM.

The chain is built from TRBV3-1 and TRBJ2-3; TRBD2 matches 11 bases. The junction had 15 bases not matched to a gene; V was cut back by 4 bases and J by 3 bases. This CDR3 is 19 amino acids long. The V gene's germline CDR1 is LGHDT and CDR2 YNNKEL (reference sequence). CDR3 DNA: TGTGCCAGCAGCCCGACCGGGGGCGCTAGCGGGAGGCGTACAGATACGCAGTATTTT. This codes for CASSPTGGASGRRTDTQYF.

This sequence joins TRBV5-1 and TRBJ2-7, with a weak D call TRBD2 (5 bases). The V and J ends lost 4 bases and 5 bases respectively, with 13 bases between them. The CDR3 length is 13 residues. Germline V CDR1 and CDR2: SGHRS, YFSETQ. CDR3 loop: CASSARVQDEQYF. CDR3 coding DNA: TGCGCCAGCAGCGCGAGGGTCCAAGACGAGCAGTACTTC.

This clonotype was counted a few times. V is TRBV20-1 and J is TRBJ2-1; D unclear. This CDR3 contains 12 residues. The V and J ends lost 3 bases and 4 bases respectively, with 7 bases between them. Germline CDR1 DFQATT, CDR2 SNEGSKA (reference sequence). The CDR3 bases are TGCAGTGCTAGGGGTAATTACAATGAGCAGTTCTTC. Encoded protein: CSARGNYNEQFF.

The rearrangement links TRBV7-3 to TRBJ2-7, with 8 bases identical to TRBD1. Trimming at V came to 5 bases and at J to 3 bases, leaving 6 bases not matched to a gene. Germline V lookup: CDR1 SGHTA, CDR2 FQGTGA. The CDR3 runs to 14 residues. In nucleotides, the CDR3 is TGTGCCAGCAGCCCCGGACAGGGCAACTACGAGCAGTACTTC. Residues: CASSPGQGNYEQYF.

This clonotype was picked up a small number of times. The chain combines TRBV6-6 with TRBJ2-2, with 13 bases aligning to TRBD2. Per the germline V gene, CDR1 is MNHNY and CDR2 is SVGAGI (reference sequence). Trimming at V came to 6 bases and at J to 5 bases, leaving 9 bases not matched to a gene. This CDR3 has 17 amino acids. The CDR3 DNA is TGTGCCAGCAGAGACCCTATACTAGCGGGAGGGACCGGGGAGCTGTTTTTT. It codes for CASRDPILAGGTGELFF.

The V and J genes are TRBV4-1 and TRBJ2-5, with TRBD2 matching over 11 bases. Germline V gene sequence: CDR1 MGHRA, CDR2 YSYEKL. The CDR3 has 16 amino acids. V trimming: 4 bases; J trimming: 1 base; junction bases outside the gene matches: 5. The CDR3 DNA reads TGCGCCAGCAGCCCATATCTAGCGGGAGGCCAAGAGACCCAGTACTTC. The encoded protein is CASSPYLAGGQETQYF.

As to this clonotype: The junction shows a germline mismatch at one end, possibly a read error. The chain combines TRBV10-3 with TRBJ2-2, with 7 bases fitting TRBD2. CDR1 ENHRY and CDR2 SYGVKD come from the germline V gene. The CDR3 has 12 amino acids. CDR3 amino acids: CVISGDTGELFF. The CDR3 bases are TGTGTCATCAGCGGGGACACCGGGGAGCTGTTTTTT.

The chain employs TRBV6-2 or TRBV6-3 and TRBJ2-1, with 7 positions matching TRBD2. The CDR3 length is 14 residues. V gave up 6 bases and J gave up 2 bases; unmatched junction bases: 4. Germline V gene sequence: CDR1 MNHEY, CDR2 SVGEGT. Written as DNA, the CDR3 is TGTGCCAGCAGCTTGAGCGGGACCTACAATGAGCAGTTCTTC. Amino acids: CASSLSGTYNEQFF.

Remarks on this clonotype: A read error may be the cause here, since a much bigger clone is one base away. The chain links TRBV6-2 or TRBV6-3 to TRBJ2-7; D remains unclear. Germline V gene lookup returns CDR1 MNHEY and CDR2 SVGEGT. The CDR3 extends over 12 amino acids. CDR3: CVSSTSPYEQYF. CDR3 coding DNA: TGTGTCAGCAGTACCTCTCCCTACGAGCAGTACTTC.

The CDR3 DNA reads as TGTGCCAGCTCACCACCTGAGACAGGGAGAAACATTCAGTACTTC. Its translation: CASSPPETGRNIQYF. This sequence joins TRBV18 and TRBJ2-4; 7 bases are shared with TRBD1. Per the germline V gene, CDR1 is KGHSH and CDR2 is LQKENI. This CDR3 spans 15 amino acids. Losses at the gene ends were 0 bases for V and 6 bases for J; bases not matched to a gene: 5.

The rearrangement uses TRBV20-1 and TRBJ1-2, with D tentatively TRBD1 (6 bases). There are 13 residues in the CDR3. Germline V gene sequence: CDR1 DFQATT, CDR2 SNEGSKA (reference sequence). V gave up 4 bases and J gave up 4 bases, with 13 bases separating them. CDR3 sequence reads: CSATYRDLYGYTF. In DNA form, the CDR3 reads TGCAGTGCTACTTACAGGGACCTCTATGGCTACACCTTC.